This TCR beta chain was found in a study of vaccination and CD4 T cells after COVID-19. Stated treatment: roughly 11-day PBMC culture with coronavirus spike peptide pools or control peptides (ViraFEST assay). Investigators obtained the unexposed donor's CD4+ T cells before the COVID-19 pandemic (2011-2018). Alongside about 9.9 IU/ml IL-2 and 9 to 10 ug/ml peptide pools, PBMCs were cultured at 2 million to 2.5 million per well. Oncomine TCR Beta short-read sequencing was applied to DNA from cultured CD4+ T cells. TCRdb re-called the PCR reads through MiXCR, storing one row per CDR3 protein. The sample has roughly 7,700 distinct CDR3 sequences; roughly 61% are singletons. This clonotype came up once. Its antigen is as yet unknown. The sample consisted of CD4+ T cells from blood, cultured in vitro. The TCR comes from a human donor in good health.

This chain's CDR3 is CAISEVKGGNNSPLHF. As DNA, the CDR3 is TGTGCCATCAGTGAAGTAAAGGGGGGGAATAATTCACCCCTCCACTTT. The V call is TRBV10-3, the J call TRBJ1-6; the D gene is possibly TRBD1 (6 bases). This CDR3 contains 16 residues. Trimming pared 3 bases from V and 5 bases from J, leaving 14 bases between. Germline CDR1 and CDR2: ENHRY and SYGVKD.